This entry lists 11 T cell receptor beta chains sequenced from one sample in a study of radiation and T cells in renal cell carcinoma. Described time point: blood 2 weeks post-SBRT. Treatment specified: 15 Gy SBRT to primary tumor, nephrectomy 4 weeks later. The method was immunoSEQ multiplex PCR; TCRdb's version includes in-frame clones alone and lacks a portion of them. This table has around 130,000 clones, 75% to 85% appearing once. The sample in question was blood, obtained from a patient whose treatment included radiotherapy and nephrectomy. The receptor source for this set is a woman aged 60-70 years with renal cell carcinoma.

V and J are TRBV5-1 and TRBJ2-2; possibly TRBD1 for D (6 bases). CDR1 SGHRS and CDR2 YFSETQ come from the germline V gene. Trimming stripped 6 bases from V and 3 bases from J, with 12 bases between. This CDR3 is 14 amino acids long. CDR3: CASNDRSDTGELFF. The CDR3 DNA sequence: TGCGCCAGCAACGACAGGTCGGACACCGGGGAGCTGTTTTTT.

The table lists this clone with a count of one. The CDR3 sequence is CASSEHLKQDYGYTF. The CDR3 nucleotides are TGTGCCAGCAGCGAGCACCTGAAACAGGACTATGGCTACACCTTC. The chain combines TRBV6-1 with TRBJ1-2, with a possible D match to TRBD1 (5 bases). V shed 6 bases and J shed 3 bases, with 17 bases lying between them. The CDR3 spans 15 residues. Germline V lookup: CDR1 MNHNS, CDR2 SASEGT.

This chain joins TRBV5-1 and TRBJ2-3; D not certain. Trimming took off 4 bases at V and 5 bases at J, with 14 bases between the two ends. Per germline, CDR1 SGHRS and CDR2 YFSETQ. The CDR3 length is 14 residues. The CDR3 reads CASSIKVGRDTQYF. CDR3 nucleotide sequence: TGCGCCAGCAGCATTAAGGTTGGTCGAGATACGCAGTATTTT.

This clone was recorded once. The chain joins TRBV28 to TRBJ1-2; no firm D call. Trimming removed 7 bases from V and 2 bases from J, with 14 bases in between. Germline V lookup: CDR1 MDHEN, CDR2 SYDVKM. The CDR3 loop spans 14 amino acids. DNA of the CDR3: TGTGCCAGCACCAGAGGTCCCTCCAACTATGGCTACACCTTC. Residues: CASTRGPSNYGYTF.

This clone showed up just a few times. This chain links TRBV6-1 with TRBJ2-7, with D unclear. Per germline, CDR1 MNHNS and CDR2 SASEGT. The CDR3 is 14 amino acids. V was pared by 6 bases and J by 2 bases, with 14 bases between. CDR3 in DNA: TGTGCCAGCAGGGACCTACGGCTTACCTACGAGCAGTACTTC. It is translated as CASRDLRLTYEQYF.

This clone has only a few counts. This sequence joins TRBV6-1 and TRBJ1-1; possible D gene TRBD1, 6 bases. V gave up 6 bases and J gave up 3 bases, with 8 bases separating them. The CDR3 covers 12 residues. Germline V lookup: CDR1 MNHNS, CDR2 SASEGT. The CDR3 region is CASRRQDTEAFF. CDR3 coding DNA: TGTGCCAGCAGGAGACAGGACACTGAAGCTTTCTTT.

V and J are TRBV11-2 and TRBJ2-7; tentatively, D is TRBD2 (6 bases). The CDR3 is 15 amino acids. Germline CDR1 reads SGHAT; CDR2 reads FQNNGV. The V end lost 5 bases, the J end lost 0 bases, and 14 bases lay between the germline ends. CDR3 coding DNA: TGTGCCAGCAGCCCCTCCGCGGGGAGCTCCTACGAGCAGTACTTC. Its translation is CASSPSAGSSYEQYF. Using reference TRBV11-2 and TRBJ2-7 for the parts outside the CDR3, the full variable domain is EAGVAQSPRYKIIEKRQSVAFWCNPISGHATLYWYQQILGQGPKLLIQFQNNGVVDDSQLPKDRFSAERLKGVDSTLKIQPAKLEDSAVYLCASSPSAGSSYEQYFGPGTRLTVT.

The V call is TRBV7-9, the J call TRBJ1-3; 11 nucleotides agree with TRBD1. The junction had 5 bases not matched to a gene; V was cut back by 0 bases and J by 4 bases. In germline, CDR1 is SEHNR, CDR2 FQNEAQ (reference sequence). The CDR3 contains 17 residues. The CDR3 DNA is TGTGCCAGCAGCTTAGCTGGACAGGGGGCCTTCGGAAACACCATATATTTT. Amino acid sequence: CASSLAGQGAFGNTIYF.

This chain joins TRBV6-1 and TRBJ1-1; no clear D. In germline, CDR1 is MNHNS, CDR2 SASEGT. Deletions cut 8 bases from V and 0 bases from J, with 13 bases between. CDR3 length: 14 residues. The chain's CDR3 is CASCQFYMNTEAFF. CDR3 coding DNA: TGTGCCAGCTGCCAATTTTACATGAACACTGAAGCTTTCTTT.

V gene TRBV4-1 combines with J gene TRBJ2-1; 9 nucleotides match TRBD2. The V gene's germline CDR1 is MGHRA and CDR2 YSYEKL. This CDR3 has 14 residues. After removal of 0 bases from V and 15 bases from J, the junction contained 9 bases not matched to a gene. CDR3 loop: CASSQDMGTSFRFF. For the CDR3, the DNA is TGCGCCAGCAGCCAAGATATGGGGACTAGCTTTCGGTTCTTC.

The chain carries TRBV19 and TRBJ2-3; D remains ambiguous. This CDR3 comprises 13 residues. Germline V lookup: CDR1 LNHDA, CDR2 SQIVND (reference sequence). V lost 2 bases, J lost 5 bases, and 8 bases lay in between. The CDR3 coding sequence is TGTGCCAGTAGTATAAACTTCGTAGATACGCAGTATTTT. It is translated as CASSINFVDTQYF.